One sample yielded the 5 T cell receptor beta chains listed below, sequenced in a study of CD8 T cells in ankylosing spondylitis. TCRdb itself ran the 5' RACE reads through MiXCR, one entry per CDR3 protein. The profile covers 250,000 to 300,000 distinct CDR3 sequences, with about 20% appearing a single time and less than 9% taken by the ten largest. The source material was blood, either unsorted or a sorted T cell fraction (not recorded which). The receptors were sampled from a male donor with ankylosing spondylitis or in good health (not recorded which).

V usage is TRBV7-8 and J usage is TRBJ1-5, with 10 bases identical to TRBD1. Trimming cost V 3 bases and J 0 bases; bases outside gene matches: 2. This CDR3 is 16 amino acids long. Germline loops: CDR1 SGHVS, CDR2 FQNEAQ. CDR3 amino acids: CASSLTGGYSNQPQHF. CDR3 in DNA: TGTGCCAGCAGCTTGACAGGGGGCTATAGCAATCAGCCCCAGCATTTT.

This rearrangement joins TRBV19 to TRBJ1-5, with D hard to call. This CDR3 comprises 14 residues. V lost 4 bases to trimming and J lost 0 bases, with 7 bases between them. The germline CDR1 and CDR2 sequences are LNHDA and SQIVND (reference sequence). The chain's CDR3 is CASSKASSNQPQHF. DNA of the CDR3: TGTGCCAGTAGTAAAGCCAGTAGCAATCAGCCCCAGCATTTT.

The genes are TRBV20-1 and TRBJ2-3, with 8 positions matching TRBD1. In germline, CDR1 is DFQATT, CDR2 SNEGSKA (reference sequence). V lost 5 bases and J lost 1; bases outside the gene matches: 5. This CDR3 comprises 14 residues. The CDR3 is CSADETGGTDTQYF. The CDR3 DNA sequence: TGCAGTGCTGACGAGACAGGGGGCACAGATACGCAGTATTTT.

The V and J genes are TRBV7-2 and TRBJ2-1, with D tentatively TRBD1 (5 bases). The V gene's germline CDR1 is SGHTA and CDR2 FQGNSA. Trimming took 1 base from V and 0 from J, leaving 10 bases between them. This CDR3 has 16 amino acids. The CDR3 sequence is CASSLGDSASYNEQFF. CDR3 nucleotide sequence: TGTGCCAGCAGCTTAGGCGACAGTGCCTCCTACAATGAGCAGTTCTTC.

This chain joins TRBV28 and TRBJ2-6, with 7 bases lining up with TRBD1. This CDR3 contains 17 residues. V trimming: 2 bases; J trimming: 0 bases; junction bases outside the gene matches: 4. Germline-derived CDR1 and CDR2 are MDHEN and SYDVKM. The CDR3 nucleotides are TGTGCCAGCAGTTTAGGGACAGTGGCCTCTGGGGCCAACGTCCTGACTTTC. Translated, it gives CASSLGTVASGANVLTF. The full variable domain, with the rest looked up from reference TRBV28 and TRBJ2-6, is DVKVTQSSRYLVKRTGEKVFLECVQDMDHENMFWYRQDPGLGLRLIYFSYDVKMKEKGDIPEGYSVSREKKERFSLILESASTNQTSMYLCASSLGTVASGANVLTFGAGSRLTVL.